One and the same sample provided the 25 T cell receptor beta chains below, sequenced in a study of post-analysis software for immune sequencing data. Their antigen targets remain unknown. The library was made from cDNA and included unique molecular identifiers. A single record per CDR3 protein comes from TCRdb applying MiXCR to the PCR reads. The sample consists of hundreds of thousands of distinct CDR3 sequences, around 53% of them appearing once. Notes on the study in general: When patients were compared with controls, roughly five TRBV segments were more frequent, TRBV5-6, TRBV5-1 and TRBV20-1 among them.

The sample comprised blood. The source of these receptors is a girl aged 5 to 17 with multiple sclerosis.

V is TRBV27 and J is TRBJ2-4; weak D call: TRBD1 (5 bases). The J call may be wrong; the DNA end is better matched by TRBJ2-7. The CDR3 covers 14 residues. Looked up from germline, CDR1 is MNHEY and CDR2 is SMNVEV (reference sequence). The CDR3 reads CASSFSGRVYEQYF. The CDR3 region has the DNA TGTGCCAGCAGTTTTTCGGGCAGGGTCTACGAGCAGTACTTC.

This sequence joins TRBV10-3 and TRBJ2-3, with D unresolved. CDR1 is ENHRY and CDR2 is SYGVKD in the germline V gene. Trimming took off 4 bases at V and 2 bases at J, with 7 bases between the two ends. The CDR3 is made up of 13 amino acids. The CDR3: CAISGLSTDTQYF. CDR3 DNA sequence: TGTGCCATCAGTGGACTTTCCACAGATACGCAGTATTTT.

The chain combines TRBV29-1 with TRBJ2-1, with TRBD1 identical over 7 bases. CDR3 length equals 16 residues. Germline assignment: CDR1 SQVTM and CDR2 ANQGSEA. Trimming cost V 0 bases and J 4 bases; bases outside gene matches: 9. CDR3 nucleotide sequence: TGCAGCGTTGAAGATCGTCTAGGGGGCTTATACAATGAGCAGTTCTTC. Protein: CSVEDRLGGLYNEQFF.

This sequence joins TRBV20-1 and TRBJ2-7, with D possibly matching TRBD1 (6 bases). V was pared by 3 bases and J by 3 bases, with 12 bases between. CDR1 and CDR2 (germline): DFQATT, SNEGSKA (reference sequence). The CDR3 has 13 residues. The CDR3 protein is CSASGRGSYEQYF. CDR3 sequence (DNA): TGCAGTGCTAGCGGCAGGGGTAGCTACGAGCAGTACTTC.

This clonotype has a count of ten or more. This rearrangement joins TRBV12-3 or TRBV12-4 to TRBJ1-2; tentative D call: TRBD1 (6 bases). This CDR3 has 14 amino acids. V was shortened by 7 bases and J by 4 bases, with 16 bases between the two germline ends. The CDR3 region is CASTSGRGFYGYTF. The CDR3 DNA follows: TGTGCCAGCACCAGCGGGAGGGGGTTCTATGGCTACACCTTC.

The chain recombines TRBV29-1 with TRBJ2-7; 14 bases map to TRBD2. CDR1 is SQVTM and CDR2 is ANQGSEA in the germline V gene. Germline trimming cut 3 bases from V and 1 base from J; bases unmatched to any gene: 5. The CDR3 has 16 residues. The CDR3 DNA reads TGCAGCGTTGAGGGGACTAGCGGGAGTGGGTCCTACGAGCAGTACTTC. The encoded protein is CSVEGTSGSGSYEQYF.

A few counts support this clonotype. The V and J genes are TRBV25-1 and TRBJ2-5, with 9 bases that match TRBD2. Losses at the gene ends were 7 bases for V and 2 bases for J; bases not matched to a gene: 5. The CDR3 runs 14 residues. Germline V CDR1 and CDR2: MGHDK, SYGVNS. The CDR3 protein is CASTALAGQETQYF. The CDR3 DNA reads TGTGCCAGCACTGCCCTAGCGGGACAAGAGACCCAGTACTTC.

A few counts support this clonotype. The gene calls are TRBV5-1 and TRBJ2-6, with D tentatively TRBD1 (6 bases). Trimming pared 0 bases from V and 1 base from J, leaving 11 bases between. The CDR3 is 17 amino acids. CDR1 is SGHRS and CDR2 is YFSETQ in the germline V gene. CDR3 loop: CASSLDGRGSGANVLTF. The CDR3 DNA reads TGCGCCAGCAGCTTGGACGGCAGGGGATCTGGGGCCAACGTCCTGACTTTC.

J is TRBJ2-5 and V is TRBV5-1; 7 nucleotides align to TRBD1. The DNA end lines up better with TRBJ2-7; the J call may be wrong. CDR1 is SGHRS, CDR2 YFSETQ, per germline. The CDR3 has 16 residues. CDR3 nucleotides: TGCGCCAGCAGCTTGGGGAACTCAGGGGGACACTACGAGCAGTACTTC. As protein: CASSLGNSGGHYEQYF.

The CDR3 spells CASSSRSGGTRGEKLFF. The CDR3 DNA reads TGTGCCAGCAGCTCCCGAAGCGGAGGGACCCGGGGGGAAAAACTGTTTTTT. The chain uses TRBV7-9 and TRBJ1-4; weak D call: TRBD1 (5 bases). Trimming cost V 4 bases and J 8 bases, with 23 bases left between them. There are 17 residues in the CDR3. Per germline, CDR1 SEHNR and CDR2 FQNEAQ (reference sequence).

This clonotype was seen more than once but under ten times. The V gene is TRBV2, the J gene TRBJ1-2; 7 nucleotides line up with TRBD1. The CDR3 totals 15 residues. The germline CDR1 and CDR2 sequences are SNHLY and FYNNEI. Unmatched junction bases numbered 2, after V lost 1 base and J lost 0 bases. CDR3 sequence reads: CASSEDRGPNYGYTF. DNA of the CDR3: TGTGCCAGCAGTGAAGACAGGGGCCCTAACTATGGCTACACCTTC. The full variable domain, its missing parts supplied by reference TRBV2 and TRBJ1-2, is EPEVTQTPSHQVTQMGQEVILRCVPISNHLYFYWYRQILGQKVEFLVSFYNNEISEKSEIFDDQFSVERPDGSNFTLKIRSTKLEDSAMYFCASSEDRGPNYGYTFGSGTRLTVV.

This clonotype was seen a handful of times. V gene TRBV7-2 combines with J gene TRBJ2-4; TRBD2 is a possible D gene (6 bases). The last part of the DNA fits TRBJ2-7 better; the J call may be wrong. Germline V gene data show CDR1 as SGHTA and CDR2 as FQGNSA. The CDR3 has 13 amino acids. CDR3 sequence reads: CASSAGLSYEQYF. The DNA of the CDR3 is TGTGCCAGCAGCGCGGGACTGAGCTACGAGCAGTACTTC.

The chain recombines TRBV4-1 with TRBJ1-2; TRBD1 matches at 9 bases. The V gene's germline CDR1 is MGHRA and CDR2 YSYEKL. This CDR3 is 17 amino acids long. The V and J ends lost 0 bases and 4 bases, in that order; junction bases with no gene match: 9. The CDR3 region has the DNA TGCGCCAGCAGCCAAGATGGTGGACAGGGGATTGCCTATGGCTACACCTTC. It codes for CASSQDGGQGIAYGYTF.

The CDR3 loop is CSVYGQLNTEAFF. The CDR3 DNA sequence: TGCAGCGTCTATGGACAGTTGAACACTGAAGCTTTCTTT. This chain links TRBV29-1 with TRBJ1-1, with D perhaps TRBD1 (6 bases). Between the trimmed V and J ends, which lost 6 bases and 0 bases, there was a span of 11 bases. This CDR3 region has 13 residues. Germline V gives CDR1 SQVTM, CDR2 ANQGSEA.

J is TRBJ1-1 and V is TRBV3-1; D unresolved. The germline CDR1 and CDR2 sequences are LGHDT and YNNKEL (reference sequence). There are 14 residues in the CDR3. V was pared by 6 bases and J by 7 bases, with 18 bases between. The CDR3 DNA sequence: TGTGCCAGCAGTCCCAATTCTTTCATGATTGAAGCTTTCTTT. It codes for CASSPNSFMIEAFF. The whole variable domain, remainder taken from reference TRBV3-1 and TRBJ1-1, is DTAVSQTPKYLVTQMGNDKSIKCEQNLGHDTMYWYKQDSKKFLKIMFSYNNKELIINETVPNRFSPKSPDKAHLNLHINSLELGDSAVYFCASSPNSFMIEAFFGQGTRLTVV.

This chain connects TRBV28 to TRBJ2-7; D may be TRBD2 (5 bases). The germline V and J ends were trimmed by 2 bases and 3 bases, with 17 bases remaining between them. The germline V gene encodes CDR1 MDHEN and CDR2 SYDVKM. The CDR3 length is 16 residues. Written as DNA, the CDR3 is TGTGCCAGCAGTTTAGAGGTTGGTTCCCGGGGCTACGAGCAGTACTTC. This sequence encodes CASSLEVGSRGYEQYF.

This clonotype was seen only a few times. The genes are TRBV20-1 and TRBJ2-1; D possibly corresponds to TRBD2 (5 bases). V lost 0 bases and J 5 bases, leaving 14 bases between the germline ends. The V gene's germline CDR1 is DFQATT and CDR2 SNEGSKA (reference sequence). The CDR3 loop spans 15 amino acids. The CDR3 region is CSARDWTQRNNEQFF. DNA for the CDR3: TGCAGTGCTAGAGATTGGACCCAGCGGAACAATGAGCAGTTCTTC.

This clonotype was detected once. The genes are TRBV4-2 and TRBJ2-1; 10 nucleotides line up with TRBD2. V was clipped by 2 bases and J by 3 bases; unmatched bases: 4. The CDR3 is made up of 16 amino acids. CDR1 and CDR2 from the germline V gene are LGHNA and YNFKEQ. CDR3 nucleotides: TGTGCCAGCAGCCAAACCGGACTAGCGGACTACAATGAGCAGTTCTTC. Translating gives CASSQTGLADYNEQFF.

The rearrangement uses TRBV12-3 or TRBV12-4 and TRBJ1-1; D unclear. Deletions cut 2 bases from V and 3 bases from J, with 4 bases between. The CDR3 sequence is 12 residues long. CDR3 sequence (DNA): TGTGCCAGCAGTTTAAGGGACACTGAAGCTTTCTTT. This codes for CASSLRDTEAFF.

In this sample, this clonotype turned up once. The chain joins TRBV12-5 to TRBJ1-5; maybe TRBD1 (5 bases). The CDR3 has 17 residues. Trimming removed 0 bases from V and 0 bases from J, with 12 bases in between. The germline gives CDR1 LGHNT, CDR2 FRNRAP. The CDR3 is CASGLVRDRDSNQPQHF. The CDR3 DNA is TGTGCTAGTGGTTTGGTAAGGGACCGCGATAGCAATCAGCCCCAGCATTTT.

CDR3 amino acids: CASSQDATGSQPQHF. CDR3 nucleotides: TGCGCCAGCAGCCAAGATGCGACAGGGAGTCAGCCCCAGCATTTT. This chain connects TRBV4-1 to TRBJ1-5; TRBD1 matches 7 bases. Germline CDR1 and CDR2: MGHRA and YSYEKL. The CDR3 consists of 15 residues. The V segment lost 0 bases and the J segment 6 bases; nucleotides outside the gene matches: 5.

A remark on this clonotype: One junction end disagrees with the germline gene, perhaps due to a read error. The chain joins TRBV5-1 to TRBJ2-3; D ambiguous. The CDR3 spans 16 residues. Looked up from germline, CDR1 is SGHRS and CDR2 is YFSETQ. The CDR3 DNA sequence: TGCGCCAGCAGTTTGGAAGCTACACGAGGCACAGATACGCAGTATTTT. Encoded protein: CASSLEATRGTDTQYF.

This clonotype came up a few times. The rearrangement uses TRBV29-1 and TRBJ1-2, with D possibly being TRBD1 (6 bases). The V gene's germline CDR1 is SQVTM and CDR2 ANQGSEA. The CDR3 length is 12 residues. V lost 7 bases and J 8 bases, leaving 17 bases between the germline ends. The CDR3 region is CSALLGGLGYTF. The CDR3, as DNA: TGCAGCGCCCTGCTCGGGGGCCTGGGCTACACCTTC.

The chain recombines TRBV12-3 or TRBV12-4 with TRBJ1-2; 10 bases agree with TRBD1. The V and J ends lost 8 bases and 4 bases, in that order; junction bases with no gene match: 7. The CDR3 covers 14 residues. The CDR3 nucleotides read TGTGCCAGCGGACAGGGGGATGTGGTCTATGGCTACACCTTC. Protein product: CASGQGDVVYGYTF.

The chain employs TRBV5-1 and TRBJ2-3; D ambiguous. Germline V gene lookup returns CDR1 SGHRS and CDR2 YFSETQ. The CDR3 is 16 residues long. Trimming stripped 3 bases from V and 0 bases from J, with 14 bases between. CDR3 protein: CASSYRRVTSTDTQYF. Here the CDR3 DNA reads TGCGCCAGCAGCTACCGTCGGGTTACTAGCACAGATACGCAGTATTTT.